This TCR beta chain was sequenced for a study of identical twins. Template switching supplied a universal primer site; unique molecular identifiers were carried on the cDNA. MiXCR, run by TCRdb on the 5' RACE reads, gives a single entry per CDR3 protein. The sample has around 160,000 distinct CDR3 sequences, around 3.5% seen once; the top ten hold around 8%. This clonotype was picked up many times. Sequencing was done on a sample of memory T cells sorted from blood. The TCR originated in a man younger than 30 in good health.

CDR3 region: CATSSRTGTNEQFF. The CDR3 DNA reads as TGTGCCACCAGCAGTAGAACCGGGACAAATGAGCAGTTCTTC. This chain uses TRBV15 with TRBJ2-1; TRBD1 is a possible D gene (6 bases). CDR1 and CDR2 from the germline V gene are LNHNV and YYDKDF (reference sequence). The length of the CDR3 is 14 residues. Trimming left V 3 bases short and J 7 bases short, with 13 bases between.